The rows below give T cell receptor beta chains drawn from one sample of a study of blood T cell repertoires in COVID-19. Assay used: immunoSEQ multiplex PCR; TCRdb lists only in-frame clones, some missing. The sample contains about 400,000 clones, approximately 90% of which appear only once. Sequenced material: peripheral blood. The receptors originated from a woman aged 30 to 39 with acute or convalescent COVID-19. The CDR3 runs from the conserved cysteine through the conserved F or W. D genes are given only for firm matches. Clone size is not always given. Where it is, it says once, few, many or a class for expanded clones.

V: TRBV7-9; J: TRBJ1-1; D: TRBD1; size: -; DNA: TGTGCCAGCAGCCCGAGGACAGGGGGTGAAGCTTTCTTT; CDR3: CASSPRTGGEAFF
V: TRBV13; J: TRBJ2-3; D: TRBD1; size: -; DNA: TGTGCCAGCAGCGCAAATCTCGGACAGGGGGCTAGCACAGATACGCAGTATTTT; CDR3: CASSANLGQGASTDTQYF
V: TRBV5-1; J: TRBJ1-1; D: TRBD1; size: -; DNA: TGCGCCAGCAGCTCCAGGACAGGCTCCACTGAAGCTTTCTTT; CDR3: CASSSRTGSTEAFF
V: TRBV24-1; J: TRBJ2-2; D: TRBD2; size: once; DNA: TGTGCCACCAGTGATTTGTCTGGACTAGCGGGGAACACCGGGGAGCTGTTTTTT; CDR3: CATSDLSGLAGNTGELFF
V: TRBV25-1; J: TRBJ1-1; D: TRBD1; size: few; DNA: TGTGCCAGCAGTGAAGGGGACAGTTACACTGAAGCTTTCTTT; CDR3: CASSEGDSYTEAFF
V: TRBV15; J: TRBJ1-5; D: -; size: -; DNA: TGTGCCACCAGCAGGGCAGCGAGAAGCAATCAGCCCCAGCATTTT; CDR3: CATSRAARSNQPQHF
V: TRBV6-5; J: TRBJ2-1; D: -; size: -; DNA: TGTGCCAGCAGGACTGCCGGGGGCAATGAGCAGTTCTTC; CDR3: CASRTAGGNEQFF
V: TRBV3-1/TRBV3-2; J: TRBJ2-2; D: -; size: -; DNA: TGTGCCAGCAGCCAAGATGGGGGGGGCGGTAACACCGGGGAGCTGTTTTTT; CDR3: CASSQDGGGGNTGELFF
V: TRBV19; J: TRBJ1-2; D: TRBD1; size: -; DNA: TGTGCCAGTAGAAAACTAGGACAGGGCCCCCCGGCCCTAGATGGCTACACCTTC; CDR3: CASRKLGQGPPALDGYTF
V: TRBV9; J: TRBJ2-1; D: TRBD2; size: -; DNA: TGTGCCAGCAGCCTCGGACTAGCGGAATACAATGAGCAGTTCTTC; CDR3: CASSLGLAEYNEQFF
V: TRBV29-1; J: TRBJ2-1; D: TRBD1; size: few; DNA: TGCAGCGTGAGGGGACAGGGATTTTACAATGAGCAGTTCTTC; CDR3: CSVRGQGFYNEQFF
V: TRBV5-6; J: TRBJ1-2; D: -; size: -; DNA: TGTGCCAGCAGCTTCGGGGGGGTTTTTGGCTACACCTTC; CDR3: CASSFGGVFGYTF
V: TRBV19; J: TRBJ1-1; D: -; size: -; DNA: TGTGCCAGCAAGACGACAGACATGAACACTGAAGCTTTCTTT; CDR3: CASKTTDMNTEAFF
V: TRBV18; J: TRBJ2-3; D: TRBD1; size: -; DNA: TGTGCCAGCTCACCCGTACCGGGACAGGGACGACCTAGCACAGATACGCAGTATTTT; CDR3: CASSPVPGQGRPSTDTQYF
V: TRBV19; J: TRBJ1-6; D: -; size: -; DNA: TGTGCCAGCTCTTACAGAGAACCATTTTCACCCCTCCACTTT; CDR3: CASSYREPFSPLHF
V: TRBV2; J: TRBJ2-7; D: -; size: -; DNA: TGTGCCGGGAACCGGGACAACTACGAGCAGTACTTC; CDR3: CAGNRDNYEQYF
V: TRBV28; J: TRBJ2-1; D: -; size: -; DNA: TGTGCCAGCAGTCCATGGGGGGGGCGCAATGAGCAGTTCTTC; CDR3: CASSPWGGRNEQFF
V: TRBV5-6; J: TRBJ1-5; D: -; size: few; DNA: TGTGCCAGCAGCTTGGGAGGGTGGGGACAGCCCCAGCATTTT; CDR3: CASSLGGWGQPQHF